A single sample is the source of the 22 T cell receptor beta chains below, sequenced in a study of cytomegalovirus exposure and HLA in healthy donors. The PCR made use of 60 Vbeta and 13 Jbeta primers. Clones were read by immunoSEQ multiplex PCR, and TCRdb kept only the in-frame ones, dropping some. The data contain about 150,000 clones, 65% to 85% of them singletons. The sequencing sample was made of PBMCs. Source of these receptors: a woman aged 40-49 years in good health and CMV-seropositive.

The J gene is TRBJ2-4, the V gene TRBV30; the D is unclear. Trimming shortened V by 2 bases and J by 8 bases, and 16 bases separated the two germline ends. CDR3 length: 14 amino acids. Germline V gene lookup returns CDR1 GTSNPN and CDR2 SVGIG (reference sequence). As DNA, the CDR3 is TGTGCCTGGAGTCATAGTTCGCCCCGGGACATTCAGTACTTC. It yields the protein CAWSHSSPRDIQYF.

This chain joins TRBV6-4 and TRBJ1-1; 9 bases are shared with TRBD1. Trimming removed 3 bases from V and 8 bases from J; junction bases left unmatched: 10. CDR1 MRHNA and CDR2 SNTAGT come from the germline V gene. This CDR3 comprises 15 residues. Here the CDR3 reads CASSEPRDRVLEAFF. DNA for the CDR3: TGTGCCAGCAGTGAACCCCGGGACAGGGTACTCGAAGCTTTCTTT.

This chain links TRBV7-3 with TRBJ2-3; TRBD1 matches 8 bases. Germline values: CDR1 SGHTA, CDR2 FQGTGA. J gave up 4 bases and V 2 bases, and 5 bases lay outside the gene matches. This CDR3 is 15 amino acids long. CDR3 nucleotide sequence: TGTGCCAGCAGCTTACGGACAGGGCGAGCAGATACGCAGTATTTT. Protein sequence: CASSLRTGRADTQYF.

A word on this clone: Other DNA sequences from this sample encode an identical CDR3 as well. The chain employs TRBV19 and TRBJ2-6; D call uncertain. CDR1 and CDR2 (germline): LNHDA, SQIVND (reference sequence). The ends were cut back, 1 base at V and 1 base at J, with 5 bases in the middle. CDR3 size: 15 residues. The CDR3 sequence: CASSIGGSGANVLTF. CDR3 DNA: TGTGCCAGTAGTATAGGCGGATCTGGGGCCAACGTCCTGACTTTC.

The chain has TRBV27 and TRBJ1-6, with D tentatively TRBD1 (6 bases). This CDR3 is 17 amino acids long. Trimming shortened V by 4 bases and J by 0 bases, and 13 bases separated the two germline ends. Germline V lookup: CDR1 MNHEY, CDR2 SMNVEV (reference sequence). CDR3 in amino acids: CASSSQGPSSYNSPLHF. CDR3 DNA: TGTGCCAGCAGTTCACAGGGACCGAGCTCCTATAATTCACCCCTCCACTTT.

The chain carries TRBV18 and TRBJ2-5; D unresolved. Germline-derived CDR1 and CDR2 are KGHSH and LQKENI. The CDR3 totals 16 residues. Trimming took off 3 bases at V and 1 base at J, with 15 bases between the two ends. The CDR3 reads CASSPMTTGPQETQYF. The CDR3 nucleotides are TGTGCCAGCTCACCTATGACAACTGGTCCCCAAGAGACCCAGTACTTC.

This sequence joins TRBV27 and TRBJ1-6; D is ambiguous. Trimming took 2 bases from V and 6 from J, leaving 5 bases between them. The germline CDR1 and CDR2 sequences are MNHEY and SMNVEV (reference sequence). CDR3 length equals 13 residues. CDR3 nucleotides: TGTGCCAGCAGTTTACAGGTTAATTCACCCCTCCACTTT. As protein: CASSLQVNSPLHF.

In this sample, this clone turned up a few times. This chain joins TRBV28 and TRBJ1-3; D is uncertain. The CDR3 contains 13 residues. The V and J ends lost 6 bases and 7 bases respectively, with 13 bases between them. CDR1 and CDR2 from the germline V gene are MDHEN and SYDVKM. The CDR3 sequence: CASSRRGGNTIYF. The CDR3 DNA is TGTGCCAGCAGCCGCCGGGGTGGGAACACCATATATTTT. Variable domain in full (rest from reference TRBV28 and TRBJ1-3): DVKVTQSSRYLVKRTGEKVFLECVQDMDHENMFWYRQDPGLGLRLIYFSYDVKMKEKGDIPEGYSVSREKKERFSLILESASTNQTSMYLCASSRRGGNTIYFGEGSWLTVV.

In this sample, this clone turned up a few times. The chain employs TRBV27 and TRBJ1-1; 8 positions match TRBD1. V lost 6 bases and J lost 1; bases outside the gene matches: 10. Looked up from germline, CDR1 is MNHEY and CDR2 is SMNVEV (reference sequence). CDR3 length: 16 residues. CDR3 DNA sequence: TGTGCCAGCAGCCACCAAACCACAGGGGGGAACACTGAAGCTTTCTTT. It yields the protein CASSHQTTGGNTEAFF.

The V gene is TRBV2, the J gene TRBJ2-5; 9 nucleotides match TRBD2. V gave up 4 bases and J gave up 5 bases; unmatched junction bases: 8. Germline V gives CDR1 SNHLY, CDR2 FYNNEI. This CDR3 comprises 15 residues. The DNA for the CDR3 is TGTGCCAGCAGTGGACGTCGGGCGGGGGGGGAGACCCAGTACTTC. Amino acids: CASSGRRAGGETQYF.

The chain uses TRBV5-6 and TRBJ1-1, with unresolved D. V lost 5 bases and J lost 1, with 15 bases in between. CDR1 SGHDT and CDR2 YYEEEE come from the germline V gene. The CDR3 length is 15 residues. CDR3 residues: CASRESGRENTEAFF. The CDR3 DNA follows: TGTGCCAGCAGGGAGTCTGGGAGAGAGAACACTGAAGCTTTCTTT.

The CDR3 reads CASTLDRATSHGYTF. CDR3 coding DNA: TGTGCCAGCACTCTTGACAGGGCTACCAGTCATGGCTACACCTTC. The V and J genes are TRBV6-5 and TRBJ1-2; 7 bases are shared with TRBD1. The length of the CDR3 is 15 residues. Germline values: CDR1 MNHEY, CDR2 SVGAGI. Germline trimming cut 7 bases from V and 6 bases from J; bases unmatched to any gene: 14.

The gene calls are TRBV28 and TRBJ2-3, with 11 bases that match TRBD2. The germline V gene encodes CDR1 MDHEN and CDR2 SYDVKM. CDR3 length equals 18 residues. With V trimmed by 1 base and J by 10 bases, 16 bases remained unmatched. The CDR3 bases are TGTGCCAGCAGTTTATTCCAACTCCCGACTAGCGGGGAGTTTGCGCAGTATTTT. It encodes CASSLFQLPTSGEFAQYF.

The table lists this clone with a few counts. The chain links TRBV19 to TRBJ1-5; D is possibly TRBD1 (5 bases). Trimming stripped 3 bases from V and 7 bases from J, with 10 bases between. CDR1 is LNHDA and CDR2 is SQIVND in the germline V gene (reference sequence). This CDR3 spans 13 amino acids. The CDR3 sequence is CASSMAGNQPQHF. Here the CDR3 DNA reads TGTGCCAGTAGTATGGCAGGGAACCAGCCCCAGCATTTT.

This sequence joins TRBV28 and TRBJ2-3; 14 bases align to TRBD2. CDR1 and CDR2 from the germline V gene are MDHEN and SYDVKM. This CDR3 region has 17 residues. With 5 bases clipped from V and 4 bases from J, the junction kept 8 bases outside the gene matches. The chain's CDR3 is CASSPVTGLAGADTQYF. The CDR3 nucleotides read TGTGCCAGCAGTCCCGTGACGGGACTAGCGGGAGCAGATACGCAGTATTTT. Looking up the rest from reference TRBV28 and TRBJ2-3 gives the full variable domain: DVKVTQSSRYLVKRTGEKVFLECVQDMDHENMFWYRQDPGLGLRLIYFSYDVKMKEKGDIPEGYSVSREKKERFSLILESASTNQTSMYLCASSPVTGLAGADTQYFGPGTRLTVL.

In its sample, this clone was seen a few times. The rearrangement joins TRBV5-6 to TRBJ1-4; 7 nucleotides line up with TRBD1. Trimming took 0 bases from V and 13 from J; bases not matched to a gene: 6. In germline, CDR1 is SGHDT, CDR2 YYEEEE. This CDR3 is 13 amino acids long. The CDR3 DNA follows: TGTGCCAGCAGCTTGGGACAGGGAAGCAGACTGTTTTTT. This encodes CASSLGQGSRLFF.

This chain connects TRBV18 to TRBJ2-1; D might be TRBD2 (6 bases). This CDR3 is 16 amino acids long. Germline assignment: CDR1 KGHSH and CDR2 LQKENI. V was trimmed by 1 base and J by 0 bases, leaving 10 bases between them. CDR3 in amino acids: CASSPLGGASYNEQFF. The CDR3 DNA reads TGTGCCAGCTCACCACTGGGCGGGGCCTCCTACAATGAGCAGTTCTTC.

The rearrangement uses TRBV11-2 and TRBJ1-1; D perhaps matches TRBD1 (5 bases). V was pared by 3 bases and J by 0 bases, with 5 bases between. The CDR3 sequence is 13 residues long. Germline V gene data show CDR1 as SGHAT and CDR2 as FQNNGV. The CDR3 spells CASSFRVNTEAFF. CDR3 coding DNA: TGTGCCAGCAGCTTCAGGGTGAACACTGAAGCTTTCTTT. The full variable domain, completed using reference TRBV11-2 and TRBJ1-1, is EAGVAQSPRYKIIEKRQSVAFWCNPISGHATLYWYQQILGQGPKLLIQFQNNGVVDDSQLPKDRFSAERLKGVDSTLKIQPAKLEDSAVYLCASSFRVNTEAFFGQGTRLTVV.

This CDR3 is CASSDLGQGADYGYTF. DNA for the CDR3: TGTGCCAGCAGCGACCTTGGTCAGGGGGCCGACTATGGCTACACCTTC. The rearrangement joins TRBV7-6 to TRBJ1-2; TRBD1 matches 8 bases. Germline trimming cut 5 bases from V and 3 bases from J; bases unmatched to any gene: 11. The CDR3 runs to 16 residues. Germline CDR1 reads SGHVS; CDR2 reads FNYEAQ.

The chain links TRBV30 to TRBJ2-7; 10 positions agree with TRBD2. V gave up 4 bases and J gave up 2 bases; unmatched junction bases: 2. The CDR3 is 13 amino acids. CDR1 is GTSNPN, CDR2 SVGIG, per germline (reference sequence). DNA of the CDR3: TGTGCCTGGACTAGCGGGAGTCCCTACGAGCAGTACTTC. Translation: CAWTSGSPYEQYF.

This clone was counted once. The chain has TRBV6-5 and TRBJ2-1, with D perhaps matching TRBD2 (6 bases). V lost 3 bases to trimming and J lost 6 bases, with 15 bases between them. Germline V gives CDR1 MNHEY, CDR2 SVGAGI. This CDR3 comprises 15 residues. The CDR3 spells CASSYLSGASNEQFF. In DNA form, the CDR3 reads TGTGCCAGCAGTTATCTATCGGGAGCAAGCAATGAGCAGTTCTTC.

On this clone itself: The junction and the germline gene differ at one end; a read error may be behind it. CDR3 sequence reads: CASSEWARGWLF. The CDR3 nucleotides read TGTGCCAGCAGTGAATGGGCCAGGGGATGGCTCTTC. The gene calls are TRBV6-1 and TRBJ2-1, with a tentative D call TRBD1 (6 bases). Germline-derived CDR1 and CDR2 are MNHNS and SASEGT. This CDR3 has 12 amino acids.